The clone carrying this TCR beta chain has just one count. What it binds is unknown. Germline V CDR1 and CDR2: GTSNPN, SVGIG (reference sequence). The V and J ends lost 5 bases and 2 bases, in that order; junction bases with no gene match: 12. The CDR3 totals 15 residues. The data are from a study of OX40 agonist ivuxolimab in advanced cancers. Assay used: immunoSEQ multiplex PCR; TCRdb lists only in-frame clones, some missing. This table holds roughly 80,000 clones, over 75% found once. Study-level findings and limits: On average, CD8+ T cells showed a greater number of expanded clones than CD4+.

The origin of this receptor is an adult with an advanced solid tumor such as melanoma, head and neck, liver or kidney cancer. The chain uses TRBV30 and TRBJ2-7, with TRBD1 identical over 7 bases. The sequenced sample was CD4+ or CD8+ T cells sorted from blood, obtained in a trial of the OX40 agonist ivuxolimab. CDR3 coding DNA: TGTGCCTGGGAGTCAACCCCAGGGGGAACCTACGAGCAGTACTTC. Protein sequence: CAWESTPGGTYEQYF.